This T cell receptor beta chain is from a study of cytomegalovirus exposure and HLA in healthy donors. Regarding the study as a whole: Earlier analysis looked at TCR beta V segments, and most were productive about 90% or about 30% of the time.

Researchers ran the PCR with 60 Vbeta and 13 Jbeta primers. Profiled with immunoSEQ multiplex PCR; TCRdb holds only in-frame clones, not every one. The repertoire holds some 130,000 clones, 75% to 90% seen once, with 5.5% to 7% in the top ten. This CDR3 has 15 amino acids. V lost 3 bases to trimming and J lost 4 bases; unmatched junction nucleotides: 8. Germline V gene data show CDR1 as LNHDA and CDR2 as SQIVND (reference sequence). About this clone: The antigen remains undetermined.

The rearrangement links TRBV19 to TRBJ1-2; 7 bases are a match to TRBD1. Source material: PBMCs. This sequence was found in a woman aged 40 to 49 in good health and CMV-seropositive. The CDR3 nucleotides read TGTGCCAGTAGTATGGATTACAGGGGACTCTATGGCTACACCTTC. It translates to CASSMDYRGLYGYTF.